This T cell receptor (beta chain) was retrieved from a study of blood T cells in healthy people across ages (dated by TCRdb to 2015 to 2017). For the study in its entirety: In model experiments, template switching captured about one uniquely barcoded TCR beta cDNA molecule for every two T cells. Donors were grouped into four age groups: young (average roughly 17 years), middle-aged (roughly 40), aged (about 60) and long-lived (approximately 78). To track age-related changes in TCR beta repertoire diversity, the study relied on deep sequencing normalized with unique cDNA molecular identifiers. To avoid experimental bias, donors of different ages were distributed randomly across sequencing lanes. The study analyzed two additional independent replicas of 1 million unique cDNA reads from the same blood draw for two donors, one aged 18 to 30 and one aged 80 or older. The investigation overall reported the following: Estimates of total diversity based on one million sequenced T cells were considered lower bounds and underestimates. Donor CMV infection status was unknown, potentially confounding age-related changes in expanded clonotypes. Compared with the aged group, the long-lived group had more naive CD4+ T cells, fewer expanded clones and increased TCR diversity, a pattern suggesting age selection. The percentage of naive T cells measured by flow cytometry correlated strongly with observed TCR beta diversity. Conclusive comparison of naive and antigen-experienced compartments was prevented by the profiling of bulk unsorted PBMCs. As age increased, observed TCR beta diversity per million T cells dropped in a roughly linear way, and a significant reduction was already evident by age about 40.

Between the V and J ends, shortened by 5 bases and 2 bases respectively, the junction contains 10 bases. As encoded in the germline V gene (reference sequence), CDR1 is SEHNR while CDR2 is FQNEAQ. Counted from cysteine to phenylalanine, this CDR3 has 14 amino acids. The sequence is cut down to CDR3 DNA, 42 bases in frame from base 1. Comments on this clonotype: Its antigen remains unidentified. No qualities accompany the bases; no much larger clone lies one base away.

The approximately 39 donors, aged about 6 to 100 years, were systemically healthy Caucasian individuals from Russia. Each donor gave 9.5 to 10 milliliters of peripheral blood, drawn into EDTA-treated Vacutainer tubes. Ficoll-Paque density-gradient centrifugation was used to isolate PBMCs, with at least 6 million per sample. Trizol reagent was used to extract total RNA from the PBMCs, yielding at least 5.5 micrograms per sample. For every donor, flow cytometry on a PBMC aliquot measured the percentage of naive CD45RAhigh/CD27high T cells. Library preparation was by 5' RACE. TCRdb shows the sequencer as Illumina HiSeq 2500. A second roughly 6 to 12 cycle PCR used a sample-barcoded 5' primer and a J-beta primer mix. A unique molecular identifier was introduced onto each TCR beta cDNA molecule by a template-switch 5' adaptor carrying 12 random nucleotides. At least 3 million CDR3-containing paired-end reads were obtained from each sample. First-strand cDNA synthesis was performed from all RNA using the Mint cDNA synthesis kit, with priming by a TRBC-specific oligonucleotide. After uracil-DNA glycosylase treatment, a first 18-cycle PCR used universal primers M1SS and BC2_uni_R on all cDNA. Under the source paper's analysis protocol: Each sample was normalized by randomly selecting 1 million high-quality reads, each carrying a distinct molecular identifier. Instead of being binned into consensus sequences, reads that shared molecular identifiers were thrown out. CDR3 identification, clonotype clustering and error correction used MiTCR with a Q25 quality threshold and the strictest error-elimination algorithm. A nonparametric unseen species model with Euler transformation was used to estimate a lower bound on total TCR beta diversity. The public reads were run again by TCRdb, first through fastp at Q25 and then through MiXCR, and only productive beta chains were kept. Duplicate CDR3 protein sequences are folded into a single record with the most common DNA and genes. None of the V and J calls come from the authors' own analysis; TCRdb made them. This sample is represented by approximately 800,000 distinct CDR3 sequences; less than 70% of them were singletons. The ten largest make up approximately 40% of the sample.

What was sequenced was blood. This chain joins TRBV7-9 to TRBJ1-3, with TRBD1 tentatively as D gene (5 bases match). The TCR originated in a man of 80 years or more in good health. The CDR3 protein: CASSRDSAGNTIYF. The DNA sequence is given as TGTGCCAGCAGCCGCGACAGTGCTGGAAACACCATATATTTT.